This TCR beta chain was recovered during a study of OX40 agonist ivuxolimab in advanced cancers. The data were produced by immunoSEQ multiplex PCR, yet TCRdb's version contains in-frame clones alone and is incomplete. The profile shows over 100,000 clones, 80% to 90% of them singletons. Per germline, CDR1 SGDLS and CDR2 YYNGEE. Trimming left V 0 bases short and J 6 bases short, with 13 bases between. The CDR3 spans 14 residues. No patient had autoimmune disease or received systemic immunosuppression. This sequence was found in an adult with an advanced solid tumor such as melanoma, head and neck, liver or kidney cancer. The input for sequencing was CD4+ or CD8+ T cells sorted from blood, taken in a trial of the OX40 agonist ivuxolimab. The chain is built from TRBV9 and TRBJ2-7; either TRBD1 or TRBD2 may supply D (7 bases each). The CDR3 coding sequence is TGTGCCAGCAGCGTAGGGCAGGGGGGGCGCGAGCAGTACTTC. This sequence encodes CASSVGQGGREQYF.